The 5 T cell receptor beta chains below come from one sample, sequenced in a study of T cell changes during pregnancy in multiple sclerosis. The method was immunoSEQ multiplex PCR; TCRdb's version includes in-frame clones alone and lacks a portion of them. The sample lists approximately 89,000 clones, around 93% occurring once. Material: peripheral blood, obtained in the third trimester of pregnancy. These receptors were obtained from a female donor with multiple sclerosis, enrolled in a pregnancy study.

The rearrangement joins TRBV6-6 to TRBJ1-1, with 7 nucleotides matching TRBD1. CDR3 size: 15 residues. Losses at the gene ends were 5 bases for V and 1 base for J; bases not matched to a gene: 7. Germline values: CDR1 MNHNY, CDR2 SVGAGI (reference sequence). The CDR3 reads CASSLSDRANTEAFF. CDR3 nucleotides: TGTGCCAGCAGTCTCTCCGACAGGGCGAACACTGAAGCTTTCTTT.

This clone has only one observation. The chain joins TRBV19 to TRBJ2-7, with unresolved D. The CDR3 is 15 residues long. The V end was cut by 0 bases, the J end by 4 bases, with 13 bases between. CDR1 is LNHDA and CDR2 is SQIVND in the germline V gene (reference sequence). CDR3 amino acids: CASSIDLEYRYEQYF. CDR3 nucleotide sequence: TGTGCCAGTAGTATAGATCTTGAGTACAGATACGAGCAGTACTTC.

The chain is built from TRBV30 and TRBJ1-1, with D perhaps matching TRBD1 (5 bases). Germline CDR1 is GTSNPN and CDR2 is SVGIG (reference sequence). The CDR3 is 13 amino acids. Trimming removed 0 bases at V and 1 base at J, with 6 bases between. DNA of the CDR3: TGTGCCTGGAGTGTGGGGCCGAACACTGAAGCTTTCTTT. Its translation is CAWSVGPNTEAFF.

The chain links TRBV2 to TRBJ1-1; no reliable D call. Trimming pared 0 bases from V and 11 bases from J, leaving 4 bases between. The CDR3 consists of 10 residues. Germline V lookup: CDR1 SNHLY, CDR2 FYNNEI. CDR3 loop: CASSEAQAFF. In DNA, the CDR3 is TGTGCCAGCAGTGAAGCTCAGGCTTTCTTT.

The V gene is TRBV12-2, the J gene TRBJ2-1; the table's TRBD2 call for D was not verified on the DNA. TRBV12-2 is a pseudogene. The CDR3 has 18 residues. This CDR3 is CASRLASFGLAGTNEQFF. The CDR3 region has the DNA TGTGCAAGTCGCTTAGCGAGTTTCGGACTAGCGGGTACTAATGAGCAGTTCTTC.